This TCR beta chain was captured by sequencing in a study of T cell responses to AZD1222 COVID-19 vaccine. Using immunoSEQ multiplex PCR, the repertoire was profiled, and TCRdb retains in-frame clones only, with some absent. The data contain around 140,000 clones, roughly 92% of them singletons. The germline V gene has CDR1 LNHNV and CDR2 YYDKDF (reference sequence). V gave up 0 bases and J gave up 6 bases; unmatched junction bases: 5. The CDR3 loop spans 15 amino acids. This chain uses TRBV15 with TRBJ1-2; 9 bases are shared with TRBD1. The receptor's source is an adult in good health. The sample consisted of peripheral blood, taken on day 0 of AZD1222 vaccination. The CDR3 sequence: CATSREGTGFNGYTF. CDR3 DNA sequence: TGTGCCACCAGCAGAGAGGGGACAGGGTTTAATGGCTACACCTTC.